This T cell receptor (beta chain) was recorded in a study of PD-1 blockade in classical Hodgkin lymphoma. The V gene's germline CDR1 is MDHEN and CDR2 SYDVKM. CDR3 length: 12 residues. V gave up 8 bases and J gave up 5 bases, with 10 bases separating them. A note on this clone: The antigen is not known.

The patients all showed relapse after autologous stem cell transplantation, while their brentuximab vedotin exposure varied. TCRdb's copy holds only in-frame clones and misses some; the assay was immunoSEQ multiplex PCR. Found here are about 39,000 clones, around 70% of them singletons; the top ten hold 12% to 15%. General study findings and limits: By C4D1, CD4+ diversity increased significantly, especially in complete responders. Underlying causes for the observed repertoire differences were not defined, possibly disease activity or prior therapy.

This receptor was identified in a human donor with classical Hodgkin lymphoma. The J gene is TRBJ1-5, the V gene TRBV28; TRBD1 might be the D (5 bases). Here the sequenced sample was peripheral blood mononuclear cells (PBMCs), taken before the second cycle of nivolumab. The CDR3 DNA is TGTGCCAGCCGGCAGGGAGATCAGCCCCAGCATTTT. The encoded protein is CASRQGDQPQHF.